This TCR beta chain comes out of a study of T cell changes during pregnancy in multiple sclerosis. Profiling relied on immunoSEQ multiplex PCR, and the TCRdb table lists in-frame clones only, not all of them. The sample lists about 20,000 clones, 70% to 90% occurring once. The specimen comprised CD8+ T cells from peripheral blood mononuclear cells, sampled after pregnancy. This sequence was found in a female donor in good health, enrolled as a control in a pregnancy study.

Here the CDR3 reads CASSPPGFHDYGYTF. CDR3 DNA sequence: TGTGCCAGCAGCCCCCCGGGATTTCATGACTATGGCTACACCTTC. V gene TRBV7-9 combines with J gene TRBJ1-2; no definite D call. Germline CDR1 reads SEHNR; CDR2 reads FQNEAQ (reference sequence). This CDR3 comprises 15 residues. Trimming took 5 bases from V and 3 from J, leaving 16 bases between them.